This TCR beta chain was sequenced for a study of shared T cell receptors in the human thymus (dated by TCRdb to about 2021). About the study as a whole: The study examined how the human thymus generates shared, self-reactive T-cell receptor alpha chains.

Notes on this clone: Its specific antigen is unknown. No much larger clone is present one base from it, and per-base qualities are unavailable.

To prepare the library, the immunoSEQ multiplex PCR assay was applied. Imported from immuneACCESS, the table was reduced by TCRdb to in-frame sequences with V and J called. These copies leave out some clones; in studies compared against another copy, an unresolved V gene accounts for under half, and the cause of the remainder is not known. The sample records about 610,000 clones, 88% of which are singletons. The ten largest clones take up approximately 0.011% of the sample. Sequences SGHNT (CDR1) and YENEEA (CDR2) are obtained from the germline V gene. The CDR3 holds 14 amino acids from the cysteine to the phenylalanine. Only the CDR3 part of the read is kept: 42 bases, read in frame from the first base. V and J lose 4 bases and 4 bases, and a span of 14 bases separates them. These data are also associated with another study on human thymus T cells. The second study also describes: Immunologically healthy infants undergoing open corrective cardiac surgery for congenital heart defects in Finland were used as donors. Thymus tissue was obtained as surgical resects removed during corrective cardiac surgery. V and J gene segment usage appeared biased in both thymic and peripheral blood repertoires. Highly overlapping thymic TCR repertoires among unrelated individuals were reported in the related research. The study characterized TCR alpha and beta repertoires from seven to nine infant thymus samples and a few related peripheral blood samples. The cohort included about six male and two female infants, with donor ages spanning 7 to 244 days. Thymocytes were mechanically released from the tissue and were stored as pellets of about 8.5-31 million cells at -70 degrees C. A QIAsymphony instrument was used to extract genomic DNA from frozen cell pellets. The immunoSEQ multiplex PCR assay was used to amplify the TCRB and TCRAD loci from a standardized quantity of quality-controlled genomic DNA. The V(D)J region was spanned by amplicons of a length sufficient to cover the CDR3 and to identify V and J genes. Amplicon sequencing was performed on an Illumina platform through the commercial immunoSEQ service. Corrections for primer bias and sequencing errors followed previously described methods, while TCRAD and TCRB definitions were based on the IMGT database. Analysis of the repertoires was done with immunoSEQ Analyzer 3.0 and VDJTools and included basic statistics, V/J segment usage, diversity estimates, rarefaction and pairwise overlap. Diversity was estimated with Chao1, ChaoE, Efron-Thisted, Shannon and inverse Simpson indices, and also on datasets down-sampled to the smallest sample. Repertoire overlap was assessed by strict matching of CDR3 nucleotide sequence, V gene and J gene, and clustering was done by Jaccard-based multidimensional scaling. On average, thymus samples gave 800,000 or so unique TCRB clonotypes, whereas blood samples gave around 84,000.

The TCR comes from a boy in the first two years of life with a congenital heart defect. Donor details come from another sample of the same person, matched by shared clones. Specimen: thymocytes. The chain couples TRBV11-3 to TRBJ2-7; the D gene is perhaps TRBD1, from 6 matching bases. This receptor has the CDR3 CASSSGAGVYEQYF. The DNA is TGTGCCAGCAGCTCCGGCGCAGGGGTGTACGAGCAGTACTTC.